Sequencing of this T cell receptor (beta chain) was carried out in a study of response to subunit inactivated influenza vaccine. Points on this clonotype: Antigen unknown.

TCRdb independently ran MiXCR on the RT-PCR reads; one entry per CDR3 protein. The sample carries some 500,000 distinct CDR3 sequences, over 25% recorded once. Germline CDR1 is SGHTA and CDR2 is FQGTGA. Trimming took 3 bases from V and 4 from J, leaving 16 bases between them. The CDR3 has 16 residues. Study-wide results and caveats: T cells newly recruited by each seasonal influenza vaccination are few, the authors suggested.

The genes are TRBV7-3 and TRBJ2-1, with D possibly matching TRBD2 (5 bases). The receptor was isolated from a man aged 50-59 years who received an inactivated influenza vaccine. Source: CD4+ T cells sorted from PBMCs, taken more than 4 days after vaccination. The CDR3 nucleotides are TGTGCCAGCAGCTTCCCCCCCGGACTGATATACAATGAGCAGTTCTTC. Its protein product is CASSFPPGLIYNEQFF.